The 21 T cell receptor beta chains below were found in one sample sequenced in a study of identical twins. In TCRdb, the 5' RACE reads were re-called with MiXCR into one record per CDR3 protein. Among 550,000 to 700,000 distinct CDR3 sequences listed, 21% were seen once. A further study also used this sample, focusing on T cells expressing NK-cell markers.

The specimen sequenced was PBMCs. The receptors stem from a young woman in good health.

This chain uses TRBV2 with TRBJ2-5; D gene ambiguous. Per germline, CDR1 SNHLY and CDR2 FYNNEI. This CDR3 has 12 residues. Trimming shortened V by 7 bases and J by 5 bases, and 11 bases separated the two germline ends. Here the CDR3 DNA reads TGTGCCAGCACACAGTCTCGGGAGACCCAGTACTTC. It yields the protein CASTQSRETQYF.

The chain employs TRBV4-1 and TRBJ2-1; D call uncertain. Germline loops: CDR1 MGHRA, CDR2 YSYEKL. The CDR3 has 13 amino acids. Trimming removed 0 bases from V and 6 bases from J, with 6 bases in between. The DNA for the CDR3 is TGCGCCAGCAGCCAAGACCCAGGCAATGAGCAGTTCTTC. Amino acids: CASSQDPGNEQFF.

V usage is TRBV9 and J usage is TRBJ2-3; D gene uncertain. Germline V gene data show CDR1 as SGDLS and CDR2 as YYNGEE. The V gene lost 3 bases and the J gene lost 6 bases, with 17 bases spanning the gap. The CDR3 runs to 15 residues. The CDR3 reads CASSAGRYDPDTQYF. CDR3 bases: TGTGCCAGCAGCGCAGGCCGCTATGACCCGGATACGCAGTATTTT.

This clonotype was found a few times. The gene calls are TRBV5-1 and TRBJ1-1; no clear D. Looked up from germline, CDR1 is SGHRS and CDR2 is YFSETQ. The CDR3 covers 14 residues. Trimming removed 0 bases from V and 2 bases from J, with 8 bases in between. CDR3 sequence (DNA): TGCGCCAGCAGCTTGGTATCCTTCAACACTGAAGCTTTCTTT. Protein: CASSLVSFNTEAFF.

This clonotype was counted a few times. The V and J genes are TRBV12-3 or TRBV12-4 and TRBJ2-3; 10 bases match TRBD2. CDR3 length: 13 residues. Trimming removed 9 bases from V and 6 bases from J; junction bases left unmatched: 6. The CDR3 bases are TGTGCCAGTGCTAGCGGGAGTCAGGATACGCAGTATTTT. It is translated as CASASGSQDTQYF.

The rearrangement uses TRBV10-3 and TRBJ2-1; 12 positions match TRBD2. The V gene's germline CDR1 is ENHRY and CDR2 SYGVKD. V gave up 2 bases and J gave up 5 bases; unmatched junction bases: 4. The CDR3 has 16 residues. The CDR3 DNA reads as TGTGCCATCAGTGAGCGACTAGCGGGGGATGACAATGAGCAGTTCTTC. As protein: CAISERLAGDDNEQFF.

A remark on this clonotype: Germline is not matched at one junction end, which may reflect a read error. CDR3 sequence reads: CASSYSSTSTAPF. The CDR3 bases are TGTGCCAGCAGTTACTCGAGTACCTCGACAGCTCCCTTC. This sequence joins TRBV6-2 or TRBV6-3 and TRBJ1-2, with D maybe TRBD1 (5 bases). From germline, CDR1 is MNHEY and CDR2 SVGEGT. The CDR3 consists of 13 residues.

The rearrangement uses TRBV11-2 and TRBJ1-1; no clear D gene. CDR1 is SGHAT and CDR2 is FQNNGV in the germline V gene. The CDR3 loop spans 13 amino acids. V was clipped by 5 bases and J by 8 bases, with 15 bases between them. In DNA form, the CDR3 reads TGTGCCAGCAGCCCCTCTGTAGGAGCGGAAGCTTTCTTT. This gives the protein CASSPSVGAEAFF.

This clonotype has a handful of counts. CDR3 in DNA: TGTGCCAGCAGCGTCCGGGGAGGGCCATCTAACGAGCAGTACTTC. It yields the protein CASSVRGGPSNEQYF. The chain couples TRBV9 to TRBJ2-7, with 7 nucleotides matching TRBD2. Germline V CDR1 and CDR2: SGDLS, YYNGEE. Unmatched junction bases numbered 10, after V lost 2 bases and J lost 5 bases. The CDR3 runs 15 residues.

V gene TRBV5-6 combines with J gene TRBJ2-7; D may be TRBD1 (6 bases). From germline, CDR1 is SGHDT and CDR2 YYEEEE. The V and J ends lost 0 bases and 5 bases respectively, with 9 bases between them. This CDR3 region has 13 residues. CDR3 residues: CASSLAGDDEQYF. DNA for the CDR3: TGTGCCAGCAGCTTGGCAGGGGACGACGAGCAGTACTTC.

The sample holds a few counts of this clonotype. The genes are TRBV6-4 and TRBJ1-2; D not resolved. The CDR3 runs to 14 residues. Trimming removed 6 bases at V and 7 bases at J, with 18 bases between. The germline V gene encodes CDR1 MRHNA and CDR2 SNTAGT. The CDR3 sequence is CASSPHGENGGYTF. CDR3 nucleotides: TGTGCCAGCAGCCCCCACGGGGAAAATGGTGGCTACACCTTC.

This clonotype was counted only a few times. The chain joins TRBV27 to TRBJ2-7; 8 bases match TRBD2. V gave up 5 bases and J gave up 3 bases; unmatched junction bases: 9. The CDR3 has 15 amino acids. The germline V gene encodes CDR1 MNHEY and CDR2 SMNVEV (reference sequence). This chain's CDR3 is CASSEKRGRYYEQYF. CDR3 DNA: TGTGCCAGCAGTGAAAAGCGGGGGAGGTACTACGAGCAGTACTTC.

This clonotype has only a few counts. V gene TRBV6-5 combines with J gene TRBJ2-3; D not certain. There are 14 residues in the CDR3. V lost 2 bases and J 1 base, leaving 7 bases between the germline ends. Germline V gene sequence: CDR1 MNHEY, CDR2 SVGAGI. The CDR3 loop reads CASSYGWGTDTQYF. CDR3 bases: TGTGCCAGCAGTTACGGGTGGGGCACAGATACGCAGTATTTT.

V usage is TRBV21-1 and J usage is TRBJ2-5; TRBD1, the table's D call, lacks a check against the DNA. TRBV21-1 is tagged as a pseudogene. The CDR3 covers 13 residues. The DNA for the CDR3 is TGTGCCCGGCGGGACGGGAATGGGGAGACCCAGTACTTC. It translates to CARRDGNGETQYF.

The genes are TRBV7-3 and TRBJ2-1; possibly TRBD1 or TRBD2 for D (6 bases each). V was shortened by 4 bases and J by 7 bases, with 14 bases between the two germline ends. The germline V gene encodes CDR1 SGHTA and CDR2 FQGTGA. This CDR3 has 14 amino acids. The CDR3 nucleotides read TGTGCCAGCAGCTACGGGGGCCCTTGGAATGAGCAGTTCTTC. Translated: CASSYGGPWNEQFF.

The V gene is TRBV9, the J gene TRBJ2-1; TRBD1 agrees at 9 bases. J was trimmed by 7 bases and V by 3 bases; bases with no gene match: 11. CDR1 SGDLS and CDR2 YYNGEE come from the germline V gene. This CDR3 comprises 16 residues. The CDR3: CASSAITGTGLNEQFF. CDR3 DNA: TGTGCCAGCAGCGCCATAACCGGGACAGGGCTAAATGAGCAGTTCTTC. Full variable domain (remainder filled in from reference TRBV9 and TRBJ2-1): DSGVTQTPKHLITATGQRVTLRCSPRSGDLSVYWYQQSLDQGLQFLIQYYNGEERAKGNILERFSAQQFPDLHSELNLSSLELGDSALYFCASSAITGTGLNEQFFGPGTRLTVL.

This clonotype was detected ten times or more. The V call is TRBV7-9, the J call TRBJ2-2; no definite D call. The CDR3 has 14 residues. Deletions cut 2 bases from V and 0 bases from J, with 4 bases between. Germline values: CDR1 SEHNR, CDR2 FQNEAQ (reference sequence). In nucleotides, the CDR3 is TGTGCCAGCAGCTTACATACGAACACCGGGGAGCTGTTTTTT. Encoded protein: CASSLHTNTGELFF.

The rearrangement uses TRBV7-2 and TRBJ2-1, with a possible D match to TRBD2 (5 bases). There are 14 residues in the CDR3. Per the germline V gene, CDR1 is SGHTA and CDR2 is FQGNSA. The V gene lost 4 bases and the J gene lost 3 bases, with 10 bases spanning the gap. CDR3 residues: CASSYLGSYNEQFF. The CDR3 nucleotides read TGTGCCAGCAGCTATTTAGGGAGCTACAATGAGCAGTTCTTC.

V and J are TRBV5-1 and TRBJ2-7, with 7 bases fitting TRBD1. V trimming: 4 bases; J trimming: 1 base; junction bases outside the gene matches: 5. CDR1 and CDR2 from the germline V gene are SGHRS and YFSETQ. The CDR3 sequence is 14 residues long. The CDR3 loop is CASSTGALSYEQYF. CDR3 DNA sequence: TGCGCCAGCAGCACAGGGGCGCTTTCCTACGAGCAGTACTTC.

In its sample, this clonotype was seen a few times. This chain's CDR3 is CASSALRGEQYF. The CDR3 DNA follows: TGTGCCAGCAGCGCCCTCAGGGGCGAGCAGTACTTC. This sequence joins TRBV12-3 or TRBV12-4 and TRBJ2-7, with D maybe TRBD1 (6 bases). Trimming removed 6 bases at V and 6 bases at J, with 12 bases between. The length of the CDR3 is 12 residues.

This clonotype was found once. The chain couples TRBV10-1 to TRBJ1-1, with D uncertain. Germline V gives CDR1 WNHNN, CDR2 SYGVQD (reference sequence). Trimming left V 2 bases short and J 1 base short, with 5 bases between. This CDR3 has 13 amino acids. The CDR3 loop is CASSENGNTEAFF. The CDR3 coding sequence is TGCGCCAGCAGTGAGAACGGGAACACTGAAGCTTTCTTT.